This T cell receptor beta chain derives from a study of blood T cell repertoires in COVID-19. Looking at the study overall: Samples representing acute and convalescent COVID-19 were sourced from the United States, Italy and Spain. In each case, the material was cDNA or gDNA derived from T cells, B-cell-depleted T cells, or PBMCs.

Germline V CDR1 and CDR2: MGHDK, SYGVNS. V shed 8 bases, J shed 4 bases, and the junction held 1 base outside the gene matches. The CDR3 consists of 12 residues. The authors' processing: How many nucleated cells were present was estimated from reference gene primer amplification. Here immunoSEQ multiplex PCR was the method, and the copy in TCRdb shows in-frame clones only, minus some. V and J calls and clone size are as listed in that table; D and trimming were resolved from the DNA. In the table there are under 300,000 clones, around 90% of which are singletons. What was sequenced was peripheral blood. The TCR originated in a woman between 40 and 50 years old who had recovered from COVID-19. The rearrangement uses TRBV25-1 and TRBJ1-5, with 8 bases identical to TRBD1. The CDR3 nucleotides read TGTGCCAGCGGACAGGGAAATCAGCCCCAGCATTTT. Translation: CASGQGNQPQHF.